A selection of T cell receptor beta chains follows, all from one sample in a study of OX40 agonist ivuxolimab in advanced cancers. Sequencing used immunoSEQ multiplex PCR; TCRdb keeps in-frame clones, though not all of them. The sample contains around 94,000 clones, more than 75% of which appear only once. Specimen: CD4+ or CD8+ T cells sorted from blood, collected in a trial of the OX40 agonist ivuxolimab. These receptor sequences come from an adult with an advanced solid tumor such as melanoma, head and neck, liver or kidney cancer. The conserved cysteine and the conserved F or W are not part of the CDR3 here. Expanded clones get a size class; other rows say once, few or many, or leave the size out.

j_gene	abundance	v_gene	CDR3aa
TRBJ1-1	NA	TRBV5-1	ASSSQGVRTEAF
TRBJ1-4	NA	TRBV6-6	ASSYPGQSEKLF
TRBJ2-6	few	TRBV7-9	ASSLSRGSGANVLT
TRBJ1-5	NA	TRBV5-1	ASSPGQGNQPQH
TRBJ1-1	NA	TRBV6-6	ASSYDRQGRLPEAF
TRBJ1-2	NA	TRBV12-5	ASGQGWGYT
TRBJ2-7	once	TRBV5-4	ASSSGGYGRSVWEY
TRBJ2-3	NA	TRBV9	ASSATSGGLFTDTQY
TRBJ1-2	NA	TRBV15	ATSGHRFNYGYT
TRBJ2-2	NA	TRBV14	ASSQGSRGNPGELF
TRBJ1-3	NA	TRBV21-1	ASKKNRASYSGNTIY
TRBJ1-5	NA	TRBV19	ASSIWEGGPYQPQH
TRBJ2-7	once	TRBV27	ASRGTPSYEQY
TRBJ1-1	once	TRBV19	ASTAAYWRNREDTEAF
TRBJ1-4	NA	TRBV11-2	ASSSTATNEKLF